This is a list of T cell receptor beta chains from one sample in a study of T cells expressing NK-cell markers. TCRdb re-called the 5' RACE reads; one entry per CDR3 protein, DNA not given. This sample lists 450,000 to 600,000 distinct CDR3 sequences; its ten largest clones have roughly 3.4%. Specimen: blood T cells: a sorted CD56 or NKG2C T cell subset, CD4+ or CD8+ T cells, or bulk PBMC T cells (not recorded which). These receptors were taken from a man aged 18 to 35 in good health. Both conserved end residues are part of each CDR3.

CAWSHIHISGANVLTF	TRBV30	TRBJ2-6	16
CASSLDLAGHVYEQYF	TRBV27	TRBJ2-7	16
CATRGTLGANVLTF	TRBV5-1	TRBJ2-6	14
CASSTGHPQETQYF	TRBV5-1	TRBJ2-5	14
CSVVSERGAQETQYF	TRBV29-1	TRBJ2-5	15
CASTPGQGIQTQYF	TRBV2	TRBJ2-5	14
CASSSRGWDNEQFF	TRBV12-3/TRBV12-4	TRBJ2-1	14
CASSDVRTGENIQYF	TRBV5-5	TRBJ2-4	15
CASASRRGANYGYTF	TRBV12-3/TRBV12-4	TRBJ1-2	15
CASSLTSGRVSYNEQFF	TRBV6-2/TRBV6-3	TRBJ2-1	17
CASSRRGAVSTDTQYF	TRBV11-2	TRBJ2-3	16
CASSARDRGRDGELFF	TRBV9	TRBJ2-2	16
CASSQAESDTQYF	TRBV3-1	TRBJ2-3	13
CAIRRTLAGGADTQYF	TRBV10-3	TRBJ2-3	16